These 27 T cell receptor beta chains were sequenced from one sample in a study of PD-1 blockade in mismatch repair-deficient tumors. Assay used: immunoSEQ multiplex PCR; TCRdb lists only in-frame clones, some missing. The sample carries 30,000 to 35,000 clones, 80% recorded once. The sample in question was PBMCs, obtained less than 7 weeks after starting pembrolizumab. Source of these receptors: an adult with mismatch repair-deficient cancer.

The chain uses TRBV9 and TRBJ2-1; 9 bases agree with TRBD2. This CDR3 region has 17 residues. V gave up 4 bases and J gave up 8 bases; unmatched junction bases: 16. Germline loops: CDR1 SGDLS, CDR2 YYNGEE. The CDR3 DNA reads TGTGCCAGCAGCTCAAGCGCGGGAGGGGCCCAATACGATGAGCAGTTCTTC. Residues: CASSSSAGGAQYDEQFF. Looking up the rest from reference TRBV9 and TRBJ2-1 gives the full variable domain: DSGVTQTPKHLITATGQRVTLRCSPRSGDLSVYWYQQSLDQGLQFLIQYYNGEERAKGNILERFSAQQFPDLHSELNLSSLELGDSALYFCASSSSAGGAQYDEQFFGPGTRLTVL.

This clone was seen once. Written as DNA, the CDR3 is TGTGCCAGCAGCTTCGGACAGACTTACAACTATGGCTACACCTTC. Protein product: CASSFGQTYNYGYTF. This chain joins TRBV6-5 and TRBJ1-2, with D possibly being TRBD1 (6 bases). Germline V gives CDR1 MNHEY, CDR2 SVGAGI. The V gene lost 6 bases and the J gene lost 2 bases, with 16 bases spanning the gap. The CDR3 sequence is 15 residues long.

The gene calls are TRBV27 and TRBJ2-7, with 13 bases matching TRBD2. Germline V gene lookup returns CDR1 MNHEY and CDR2 SMNVEV (reference sequence). J lost 7 bases, V lost 3 bases, and 6 bases had no gene match. The CDR3 is 15 amino acids. The CDR3 coding sequence is TGTGCCAGCAGTTTCACTAGCGGGAGGGCCTGGGAGCAGTACTTC. It codes for CASSFTSGRAWEQYF.

V and J are TRBV11-2 and TRBJ1-1; 10 nucleotides agree with TRBD1. With V trimmed by 6 bases and J by 5 bases, 6 bases remained unmatched. The V gene's germline CDR1 is SGHAT and CDR2 FQNNGV. The CDR3 is 14 amino acids. This chain's CDR3 is CASRSDRGRTEAFF. The CDR3 nucleotides are TGTGCCAGCAGGTCGGACAGGGGGAGAACTGAAGCTTTCTTT. Together with reference TRBV11-2 and TRBJ1-1, the CDR3 gives the full variable domain: EAGVAQSPRYKIIEKRQSVAFWCNPISGHATLYWYQQILGQGPKLLIQFQNNGVVDDSQLPKDRFSAERLKGVDSTLKIQPAKLEDSAVYLCASRSDRGRTEAFFGQGTRLTVV.

The chain joins TRBV7-9 to TRBJ2-7, with unresolved D. V was pared by 2 bases and J by 5 bases, with 10 bases between. Germline assignment: CDR1 SEHNR and CDR2 FQNEAQ (reference sequence). The CDR3 extends over 13 amino acids. The chain's CDR3 is CASSLQVNHEQYF. In DNA, the CDR3 is TGTGCCAGCAGCTTACAGGTTAACCACGAGCAGTACTTC.

In the case of this clone: One end of the junction is discordant with germline, which a read error may explain. The gene calls are TRBV30 and TRBJ1-3, with D possibly TRBD1 on 6 matching bases. CDR1 and CDR2 (germline): GTSNPN, SVGIG (reference sequence). The CDR3 has 15 amino acids. The CDR3 nucleotides are TGTGCCTGGAGTACGGGACACAGCTCTCGAAACACCATATATTTT. Encoded protein: CAWSTGHSSRNTIYF.

The gene calls are TRBV30 and TRBJ2-7; D might be TRBD2 (6 bases). Per the germline V gene, CDR1 is GTSNPN and CDR2 is SVGIG (reference sequence). Trimming cost V 4 bases and J 0 bases, with 13 bases left between them. The CDR3 is 14 residues long. This CDR3 is CAWTRGRYSYEQYF. In DNA form, the CDR3 reads TGTGCCTGGACCCGGGGGAGGTACTCCTACGAGCAGTACTTC. Using reference TRBV30 and TRBJ2-7 for the parts outside the CDR3, the full variable domain is SQTIHQWPATLVQPVGSPLSLECTVEGTSNPNLYWYRQAAGRGLQLLFYSVGIGQISSEVPQNLSASRPQDRQFILSSKKLLLSDSGFYLCAWTRGRYSYEQYFGPGTRLTVT.

V gene TRBV5-4 combines with J gene TRBJ2-3, with unresolved D. The CDR3 is 14 residues long. CDR1 is SGHNT and CDR2 is YYREEE in the germline V gene (reference sequence). V was pared by 2 bases and J by 2 bases, with 9 bases between. Written as DNA, the CDR3 is TGTGCCAGCAGCTTAGCGAGTATCACAGATACGCAGTATTTT. Translating it yields CASSLASITDTQYF. The whole variable domain, remainder taken from reference TRBV5-4 and TRBJ2-3, is ETGVTQSPTHLIKTRGQQVTLRCSSQSGHNTVSWYQQALGQGPQFIFQYYREEENGRGNFPPRFSGLQFPNYSSELNVNALELDDSALYLCASSLASITDTQYFGPGTRLTVL.

The chain couples TRBV27 to TRBJ2-3; 7 bases are shared with TRBD2. The germline gives CDR1 MNHEY, CDR2 SMNVEV (reference sequence). V lost 7 bases and J lost 2; bases outside the gene matches: 9. CDR3 length: 15 residues. The CDR3, as DNA: TGTGCCAGCAACAACCAGGGACTATTCACAGATACGCAGTATTTT. This codes for CASNNQGLFTDTQYF.

This clone turned up a few times. The chain is built from TRBV28 and TRBJ2-7, with TRBD2 identical over 12 bases. J lost 3 bases, V lost 5 bases, and 8 bases had no gene match. Looked up from germline, CDR1 is MDHEN and CDR2 is SYDVKM. The CDR3 spans 16 residues. The CDR3 loop is CASSPDRTSGNYEQYF. CDR3 DNA: TGTGCCAGCAGTCCCGATAGGACTAGCGGGAACTACGAGCAGTACTTC.

This sequence joins TRBV7-9 and TRBJ1-5, with 11 bases lining up with TRBD1. The CDR3 has 15 amino acids. Germline-derived CDR1 and CDR2 are SEHNR and FQNEAQ (reference sequence). V shed 5 bases, J shed 4 bases, and the junction held 4 bases outside the gene matches. The CDR3 bases are TGTGCCAGCAGCGCCGGGACAGGGGGGAATCAGCCCCAGCATTTT. Translated: CASSAGTGGNQPQHF. Full variable domain (missing parts from reference TRBV7-9 and TRBJ1-5): DTGVSQNPRHKITKRGQNVTFRCDPISEHNRLYWYRQTLGQGPEFLTYFQNEAQLEKSRLLSDRFSAERPKGSFSTLEIQRTEQGDSAMYLCASSAGTGGNQPQHFGDGTRLSIL.

This clone was counted a single time. The rearrangement links TRBV27 to TRBJ2-2; 7 bases line up with TRBD2. V shed 6 bases and J 5 bases; nucleotides not matched to a gene: 6. The CDR3 is 14 amino acids. The V gene's germline CDR1 is MNHEY and CDR2 SMNVEV (reference sequence). CDR3 residues: CASRRAGETGELFF. The CDR3 DNA follows: TGTGCCAGCAGGAGGGCGGGAGAAACCGGGGAGCTGTTTTTT.

The rearrangement uses TRBV5-3 and TRBJ1-2; 7 nucleotides align to TRBD1. TRBV5-3 is reported as an ORF; its role is uncertain. This CDR3 has 13 amino acids. The V and J ends lost 7 bases and 1 base, in that order; junction bases with no gene match: 4. CDR3 region: CARWTGDNYGYTF. For the CDR3, the DNA is TGTGCCAGATGGACAGGCGATAACTATGGCTACACCTTC.

The V and J genes are TRBV5-1 and TRBJ2-5, with TRBD1 identical over 7 bases. J gave up 5 bases and V 4 bases, and 8 bases lay outside the gene matches. Germline-derived CDR1 and CDR2 are SGHRS and YFSETQ. This CDR3 has 14 residues. This CDR3 reads CASSPRGQGETQYF. In DNA form, the CDR3 reads TGCGCCAGCAGCCCAAGGGGGCAAGGGGAGACCCAGTACTTC.

The J gene is TRBJ2-3, the V gene TRBV27; TRBD2 agrees at 10 bases. Germline loops: CDR1 MNHEY, CDR2 SMNVEV (reference sequence). V shed 2 bases and J 1 base; nucleotides not matched to a gene: 0. The CDR3 runs to 15 residues. CDR3 region: CASSLLAGGTDTQYF. The CDR3 region has the DNA TGTGCCAGCAGTTTACTAGCGGGAGGCACAGATACGCAGTATTTT.

This clone was picked up a small number of times. The rearrangement links TRBV27 to TRBJ1-3; D gene ambiguous. V dropped 6 bases and J dropped 0 bases, with 9 bases sitting between them. CDR1 and CDR2 from the germline V gene are MNHEY and SMNVEV (reference sequence). This CDR3 has 14 residues. The CDR3 DNA reads TGTGCCAGCAGGTCCACCTACTCTGGAAACACCATATATTTT. Translated, it gives CASRSTYSGNTIYF.

This chain joins TRBV10-1 and TRBJ1-2, with 9 bases identical to TRBD1. The CDR3 runs to 14 residues. The V segment lost 5 bases and the J segment 4 bases; nucleotides outside the gene matches: 5. In germline, CDR1 is WNHNN, CDR2 SYGVQD (reference sequence). CDR3 DNA: TGCGCCAGCAGTACTACAGGGGGCGGCTATGGCTACACCTTC. This translates into CASSTTGGGYGYTF.

The CDR3 loop reads CASSRTGGTDSGYTF. As DNA, the CDR3 is TGTGCCAGTAGCCGTACAGGGGGCACGGATTCGGGCTACACCTTC. This chain joins TRBV19 and TRBJ1-2, with 9 bases fitting TRBD1. CDR1 LNHDA and CDR2 SQIVND come from the germline V gene (reference sequence). V dropped 6 bases and J dropped 8; count of bases not matched to a gene: 13. The CDR3 is made up of 15 amino acids.

The rearrangement links TRBV5-1 to TRBJ2-7, with D possibly being TRBD2 (7 bases). The CDR3 spans 14 residues. Trimming cost V 1 base and J 5 bases, with 13 bases left between them. CDR1 SGHRS and CDR2 YFSETQ come from the germline V gene. The CDR3 DNA follows: TGCGCCAGCAGCTTGAGGGGGGGAGGACACGAGCAGTACTTC. It specifies CASSLRGGGHEQYF.

The chain uses TRBV6-6 and TRBJ2-4; D is ambiguous. There are 11 residues in the CDR3. Germline CDR1 is MNHNY and CDR2 is SVGAGI (reference sequence). Trimming pared 0 bases from V and 13 bases from J, leaving 7 bases between. CDR3 sequence reads: CASSYSTCQYF. The CDR3 coding sequence is TGTGCCAGCAGTTACTCTACTTGCCAGTACTTC.

The rearrangement links TRBV4-1 to TRBJ1-4; D unresolved. The V end was cut by 3 bases, the J end by 1 base, with 15 bases between. The CDR3 extends over 17 amino acids. Germline values: CDR1 MGHRA, CDR2 YSYEKL. The CDR3 bases are TGCGCCAGCAGCCACGACCCCCCGGGTGGAACTAATGAAAAACTGTTTTTT. This sequence encodes CASSHDPPGGTNEKLFF.

V usage is TRBV10-1 and J usage is TRBJ2-2; TRBD2 agrees at 9 bases. CDR1 is WNHNN and CDR2 is SYGVQD in the germline V gene (reference sequence). The CDR3 sequence is 15 residues long. The V gene end was trimmed by 5 bases and the J gene end by 4 bases; junction bases not matched to a gene: 5. Here the CDR3 DNA reads TGCGCCAGCAGTAGCGGGAGGTTAGGCACCGGGGAGCTGTTTTTT. Translated, it gives CASSSGRLGTGELFF.

The CDR3, as DNA: TGTGCCAGCAGTGAAGGCCACCCAGGGGTTAGCGAGCAGTACTTC. This sequence encodes CASSEGHPGVSEQYF. The chain uses TRBV6-1 and TRBJ2-7; weak D call: TRBD1 (6 bases). CDR1 is MNHNS, CDR2 SASEGT, per germline. The CDR3 runs 15 residues. Trimming left V 1 base short and J 6 bases short, with 16 bases between.

The rearrangement uses TRBV4-1 and TRBJ1-1; unclear D gene. The CDR3 runs 17 residues. V shed 1 base and J shed 0 bases, with 15 bases lying between them. The germline gives CDR1 MGHRA, CDR2 YSYEKL. CDR3 in DNA: TGCGCCAGCAGCCAAGGGGTAGCCCGAGCCATGAACACTGAAGCTTTCTTT. Encoded protein: CASSQGVARAMNTEAFF.

The chain uses TRBV5-6 and TRBJ2-6, with 8 bases that match TRBD2. The trim removed 5 bases at V and 2 bases at J, leaving 3 bases unmatched. Germline loops: CDR1 SGHDT, CDR2 YYEEEE. This CDR3 region has 15 residues. The CDR3 nucleotides read TGTGCCAGCAGTTTTAGCGGGACTGGGGCCAACGTCCTGACTTTC. Amino acids: CASSFSGTGANVLTF. Supplemented by reference TRBV5-6 and TRBJ2-6, the full variable domain reads DAGVTQSPTHLIKTRGQQVTLRCSPKSGHDTVSWYQQALGQGPQFIFQYYEEEERQRGNFPDRFSGHQFPNYSSELNVNALLLGDSALYLCASSFSGTGANVLTFGAGSRLTVL.

The chain combines TRBV5-1 with TRBJ1-4; 9 nucleotides agree with TRBD1. V was clipped by 4 bases and J by 7 bases; unmatched bases: 5. The CDR3 is 14 residues long. The germline V gene has CDR1 SGHRS and CDR2 YFSETQ. CDR3 loop: CASSRPDRGEKLFF. The DNA of the CDR3 is TGCGCCAGCAGCCGTCCGGACAGGGGTGAAAAACTGTTTTTT.

The V gene is TRBV29-1, the J gene TRBJ2-5; tentatively, D is TRBD1 (6 bases). Per the germline V gene, CDR1 is SQVTM and CDR2 is ANQGSEA. This CDR3 has 14 amino acids. V was clipped by 6 bases and J by 2 bases, with 16 bases between them. CDR3 nucleotide sequence: TGCAGCGTCCAGACAGGCCCCCTACAAGAGACCCAGTACTTC. This translates into CSVQTGPLQETQYF.